The 22 T cell receptor beta chains below all came from one sample that was sequenced in a study of blood T cell repertoires in COVID-19. The data were produced by immunoSEQ multiplex PCR, yet TCRdb's version contains in-frame clones alone and is incomplete. Among 400,000 or so clones listed, roughly 90% were seen once. Sequencing was performed on peripheral blood. Every receptor here comes from a man between 18 and 29 years old with COVID-19, enrolled during active disease.

This clone was counted only a few times. The chain joins TRBV29-1 to TRBJ2-1; 10 nucleotides agree with TRBD2. The CDR3 totals 18 residues. Germline lookup yields CDR1 SQVTM and CDR2 ANQGSEA. Trimming removed 8 bases from V and 0 bases from J; junction bases left unmatched: 16. The CDR3 sequence is CSTRGQAGGQSSYNEQFF. As DNA, the CDR3 is TGCAGCACCCGCGGACAAGCGGGAGGGCAAAGCTCCTACAATGAGCAGTTCTTC.

The V call is TRBV3-1 (or the pseudogene TRBV3-2), the J call TRBJ2-2; 8 bases agree with TRBD1. V shed 3 bases and J 0 bases; nucleotides not matched to a gene: 6. The CDR3 has 17 residues. Germline CDR1 LGHDT, CDR2 YNNKEL (reference sequence). CDR3 coding DNA: TGTGCCAGCAGCCAGGTTTGGACAGGGCCGAACACCGGGGAGCTGTTTTTT. Protein product: CASSQVWTGPNTGELFF.

This chain uses TRBV7-8 with TRBJ2-6; TRBD1 aligns across 9 bases. Germline V gene lookup returns CDR1 SGHVS and CDR2 FQNEAQ. The CDR3 runs 18 residues. The trim removed 4 bases at V and 0 bases at J, leaving 7 bases unmatched. The CDR3 sequence: CASSYRQGVYSGANVLTF. The CDR3 DNA reads TGTGCCAGCAGCTACCGACAGGGGGTCTACTCTGGGGCCAACGTCCTGACTTTC.

This rearrangement joins TRBV6-5 to TRBJ1-1; D may be TRBD1 (6 bases). The V end lost 4 bases, the J end lost 8 bases, and 20 bases lay between the germline ends. Germline CDR1 and CDR2: MNHEY and SVGAGI. The CDR3 runs 15 residues. CDR3 sequence reads: CASSFSTPTGPEAFF. The CDR3 nucleotides are TGTGCCAGCAGTTTTTCTACGCCCACAGGGCCCGAAGCTTTCTTT.

This chain uses TRBV6-6 with TRBJ2-2; D gene ambiguous. Per germline, CDR1 MNHNY and CDR2 SVGAGI (reference sequence). The CDR3 loop spans 13 amino acids. V lost 7 bases to trimming and J lost 5 bases, with 11 bases between them. CDR3 sequence reads: CASTRSTTGELFF. In DNA form, the CDR3 reads TGTGCCAGCACGCGAAGTACTACCGGGGAGCTGTTTTTT.

The chain uses TRBV5-4 and TRBJ1-6; perhaps TRBD1 as D (6 bases). CDR1 is SGHNT and CDR2 is YYREEE in the germline V gene (reference sequence). The V end lost 1 base, the J end lost 9 bases, and 14 bases lay between the germline ends. CDR3 length equals 15 residues. The CDR3 DNA sequence: TGTGCCAGCAGCTTGTATGGTTCAGGGGCTTCACCCCTCCACTTT. This codes for CASSLYGSGASPLHF.

CDR3 residues: CASSQEWAAGGQETQYF. CDR3 bases: TGCGCCAGCAGCCAAGAGTGGGCGGCGGGGGGGCAAGAGACCCAGTACTTC. The chain uses TRBV4-1 and TRBJ2-5; TRBD2 agrees at 9 bases. Trimming at V came to 0 bases and at J to 2 bases, leaving 7 bases not matched to a gene. This CDR3 contains 17 residues. CDR1 is MGHRA and CDR2 is YSYEKL in the germline V gene.

This chain links TRBV4-2 with TRBJ1-1; a possible D gene is TRBD1 (6 bases). The CDR3 spans 15 residues. V shed 1 base and J shed 10 bases, with 19 bases lying between them. Germline values: CDR1 LGHNA, CDR2 YNFKEQ. In DNA form, the CDR3 reads TGTGCCAGCAGCCAAGTGGTAACAGGGTCAAGGGGAGCTTTCTTT. Encoded protein: CASSQVVTGSRGAFF.

The chain uses TRBV2 and TRBJ1-2; D gene ambiguous. Trimming cost V 5 bases and J 2 bases, with 12 bases left between them. The CDR3 has 14 residues. Germline V gene lookup returns CDR1 SNHLY and CDR2 FYNNEI. CDR3 loop: CASSREAVNYGYTF. The DNA for the CDR3 is TGTGCCAGCAGTCGGGAAGCCGTAAACTATGGCTACACCTTC.

The chain carries TRBV19 and TRBJ1-1; tentatively, D is TRBD1 (5 bases). CDR3 length: 14 amino acids. The V and J ends lost 5 bases and 1 base respectively, with 11 bases between them. Germline CDR1 reads LNHDA; CDR2 reads SQIVND (reference sequence). The CDR3 region has the DNA TGTGCCAGTAGTTTACGACAGCCGAACACTGAAGCTTTCTTT. Protein: CASSLRQPNTEAFF.

The chain has TRBV3-1 (or the pseudogene TRBV3-2) and TRBJ2-7, with D possibly being TRBD1 (6 bases). Trimming removed 0 bases at V and 3 bases at J, with 9 bases between. The CDR3 is 14 residues long. Per the germline V gene, CDR1 is LGHDT and CDR2 is YNNKEL (reference sequence). For the CDR3, the DNA is TGTGCCAGCAGCCAAGATGCAGGGGTCTACGAGCAGTACTTC. Protein sequence: CASSQDAGVYEQYF.

This chain's CDR3 is CASRTGGSANYGYTF. CDR3 in DNA: TGTGCCAGCAGGACAGGGGGCAGTGCTAACTATGGCTACACCTTC. The chain uses TRBV2 and TRBJ1-2; 10 nucleotides align to TRBD1. V was pared by 6 bases and J by 0 bases, with 4 bases of the junction left unmatched. The CDR3 loop spans 15 amino acids. CDR1 is SNHLY and CDR2 is FYNNEI in the germline V gene. Variable domain in full (rest from reference TRBV2 and TRBJ1-2): EPEVTQTPSHQVTQMGQEVILRCVPISNHLYFYWYRQILGQKVEFLVSFYNNEISEKSEIFDDQFSVERPDGSNFTLKIRSTKLEDSAMYFCASRTGGSANYGYTFGSGTRLTVV.

Only one count was recorded for this clone. V is TRBV6-1 and J is TRBJ2-5, with TRBD2 matching over 7 bases. CDR3 length: 15 residues. The trim removed 2 bases at V and 4 bases at J, leaving 7 bases unmatched. Germline CDR1 and CDR2: MNHNS and SASEGT. CDR3 in amino acids: CASSENVGGGETQYF. In nucleotides, the CDR3 is TGTGCCAGCAGTGAAAATGTCGGCGGGGGAGAGACCCAGTACTTC.

The CDR3 DNA sequence: TGTGCCTCCTCGGGGGAGGGGGTGAGCACAGATACGCAGTATTTT. Translated, it gives CASSGEGVSTDTQYF. The chain combines TRBV10-3 with TRBJ2-3; D may be TRBD2 (7 bases). CDR1 and CDR2 (germline): ENHRY, SYGVKD. This CDR3 is built from 15 residues. V was cut by 11 bases and J by 0 bases, with 18 bases left in between.

V gene TRBV5-6 combines with J gene TRBJ2-5, with 8 positions matching TRBD2. Per germline, CDR1 SGHDT and CDR2 YYEEEE. This CDR3 contains 14 residues. With 2 bases clipped from V and 5 bases from J, the junction kept 5 bases outside the gene matches. CDR3 in DNA: TGTGCCAGCAGCTTAAGGACTAGCCGGGAGACCCAGTACTTC. Its protein is CASSLRTSRETQYF.

This chain uses TRBV2 with TRBJ2-7; 7 bases map to TRBD1. This CDR3 spans 15 amino acids. J gave up 0 bases and V 8 bases, and 10 bases lay outside the gene matches. Per the germline V gene, CDR1 is SNHLY and CDR2 is FYNNEI. CDR3 region: CASGPTGAPSYEQYF. CDR3 coding DNA: TGTGCCAGCGGTCCCACAGGGGCCCCCTCCTACGAGCAGTACTTC.

The rearrangement uses TRBV3-1 (or the pseudogene TRBV3-2) and TRBJ2-7, with a tentative D call TRBD1 (5 bases). Germline CDR1 and CDR2: LGHDT and YNNKEL (reference sequence). The CDR3 loop spans 14 amino acids. V was trimmed by 4 bases and J by 5 bases, leaving 15 bases between them. The CDR3 spells CASSLTGDSDEQYF. The CDR3 DNA reads TGTGCCAGCAGCCTCACCGGTGACAGCGACGAGCAGTACTTC.

The gene calls are TRBV5-4 and TRBJ2-7; no clear D. The CDR3 covers 12 residues. The germline V gene has CDR1 SGHNT and CDR2 YYREEE (reference sequence). The ends were cut back, 0 bases at V and 6 bases at J, with 7 bases in the middle. The CDR3 is CASSLGVGEQYF. The CDR3 bases are TGTGCCAGCAGCTTGGGAGTCGGCGAGCAGTACTTC.

This clone appeared once. This chain links TRBV24-1 with TRBJ2-2, with D perhaps matching TRBD1 (7 bases). The V end was cut by 1 base, the J end by 7 bases, with 15 bases between. This CDR3 region has 16 residues. Germline CDR1 reads KGHDR; CDR2 reads SFDVKD. The CDR3, as DNA: TGTGCCACCAGTGATTTATTAGGAGGGGGCGACGGGGAGCTGTTTTTT. It specifies CATSDLLGGGDGELFF.

This clone was observed once. The gene calls are TRBV11-2 and TRBJ2-1; 9 nucleotides align to TRBD1. Per the germline V gene, CDR1 is SGHAT and CDR2 is FQNNGV. After removal of 5 bases from V and 2 bases from J, the junction contained 7 bases not matched to a gene. CDR3 length: 16 amino acids. This chain's CDR3 is CASSRLTGGAYNEQFF. The CDR3 coding sequence is TGTGCCAGCAGCCGGTTGACAGGGGGGGCCTACAATGAGCAGTTCTTC.

This sequence joins TRBV19 and TRBJ2-3, with a weak D call TRBD1 (7 bases). The germline V gene encodes CDR1 LNHDA and CDR2 SQIVND (reference sequence). CDR3 length equals 13 residues. V shed 7 bases and J shed 4 bases, with 12 bases lying between them. The CDR3 DNA reads TGTGCCAGTAAAGACAGGGAGGCAGATACGCAGTATTTT. It encodes CASKDREADTQYF.

The V and J genes are TRBV30 and TRBJ1-5; D remains unclear. This CDR3 has 15 amino acids. Trimming removed 0 bases at V and 2 bases at J, with 11 bases between. Germline assignment: CDR1 GTSNPN and CDR2 SVGIG (reference sequence). CDR3 residues: CAWSVGGLRNQPQHF. CDR3 sequence (DNA): TGTGCCTGGAGTGTGGGTGGGCTGCGCAATCAGCCCCAGCATTTT.